This T cell receptor (beta chain) was sequenced for a study of T-cell reconstitution after alpha-beta-depleted transplantation in children. Unique molecular identifiers were used to barcode this TCRbeta library. TCRdb re-called the PCR reads through MiXCR, storing one row per CDR3 protein. The sample comprises 250,000 to 300,000 distinct CDR3 sequences, 11% of which are singletons, and less than 25% rests with the top ten. From germline, CDR1 is SGHDT and CDR2 YYEEEE. V was pared by 3 bases and J by 1 base, with 13 bases between. CDR3 size: 15 residues. This receptor was identified in a male patient between 2 and 15 years old who had a stem cell transplant for chronic granulomatous disease, so the T cells may come from the graft donor. The input for sequencing was peripheral blood, taken 180 days after TCRalphabeta/CD19-depleted stem cell transplant. The rearrangement uses TRBV5-6 and TRBJ1-1; possibly TRBD1 for D (6 bases). The CDR3 loop reads CASSSGHIGNTEAFF. The CDR3 region has the DNA TGTGCCAGCAGCTCGGGACATATTGGGAACACTGAAGCTTTCTTT.